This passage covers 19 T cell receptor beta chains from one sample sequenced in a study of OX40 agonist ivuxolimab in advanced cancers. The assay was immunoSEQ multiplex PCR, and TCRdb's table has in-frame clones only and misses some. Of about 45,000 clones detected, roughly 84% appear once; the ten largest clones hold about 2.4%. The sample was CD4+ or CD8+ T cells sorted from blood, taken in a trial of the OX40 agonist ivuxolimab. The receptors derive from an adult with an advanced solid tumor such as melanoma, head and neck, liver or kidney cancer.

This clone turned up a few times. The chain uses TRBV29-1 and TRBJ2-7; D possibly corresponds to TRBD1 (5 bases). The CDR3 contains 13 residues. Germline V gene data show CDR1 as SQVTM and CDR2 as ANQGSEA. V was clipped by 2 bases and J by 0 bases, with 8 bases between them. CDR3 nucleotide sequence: TGCAGCGTTGAACCTCAGGGCTCCTACGAGCAGTACTTC. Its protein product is CSVEPQGSYEQYF.

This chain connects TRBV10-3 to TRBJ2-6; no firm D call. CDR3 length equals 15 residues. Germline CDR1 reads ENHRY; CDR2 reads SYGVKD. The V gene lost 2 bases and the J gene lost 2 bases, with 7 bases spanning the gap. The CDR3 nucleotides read TGTGCCATCAGTGAGGCCCTTCCTGGGGCCAACGTCCTGACTTTC. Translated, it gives CAISEALPGANVLTF.

Written as DNA, the CDR3 is TGCGCCAGCAATACCTCTGGTAGGGGCTACACCTTC. Translating gives CASNTSGRGYTF. The chain links TRBV10-1 to TRBJ1-2, with D unresolved. The CDR3 totals 12 residues. The germline CDR1 and CDR2 sequences are WNHNN and SYGVQD (reference sequence). Trimming stripped 7 bases from V and 8 bases from J, with 14 bases between.

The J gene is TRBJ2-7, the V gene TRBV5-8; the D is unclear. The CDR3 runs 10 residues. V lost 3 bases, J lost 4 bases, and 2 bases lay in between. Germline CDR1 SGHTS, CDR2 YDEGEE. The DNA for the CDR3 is TGTGCCAGCAGCTATTACGAGCAGTACTTC. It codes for CASSYYEQYF.

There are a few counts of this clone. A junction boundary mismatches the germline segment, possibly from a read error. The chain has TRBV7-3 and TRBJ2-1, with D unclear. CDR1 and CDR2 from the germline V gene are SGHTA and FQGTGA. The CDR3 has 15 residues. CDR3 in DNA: TGCGCCAGCAGCGACTCAGGAGCAGTATACAATGAGCAGTTCTTC. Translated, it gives CASSDSGAVYNEQFF.

The CDR3 loop reads CASSDETGGSYEQYF. The CDR3 DNA reads as TGTGCCAGCAGTGATGAGACAGGGGGCTCCTACGAGCAGTACTTC. V is TRBV6-1 and J is TRBJ2-5, with 9 nucleotides matching TRBD1. The assigned J gene may be wrong: the sequence end matches TRBJ2-7 better. CDR3 length: 15 amino acids. Germline V lookup: CDR1 MNHNS, CDR2 SASEGT.

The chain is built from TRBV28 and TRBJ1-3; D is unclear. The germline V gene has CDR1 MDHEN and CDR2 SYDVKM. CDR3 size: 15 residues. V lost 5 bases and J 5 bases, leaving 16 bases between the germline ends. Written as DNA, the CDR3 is TGTGCCAGCAGTCTCGGAGGCGGAGGGAGAAACACCATATATTTT. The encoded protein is CASSLGGGGRNTIYF.

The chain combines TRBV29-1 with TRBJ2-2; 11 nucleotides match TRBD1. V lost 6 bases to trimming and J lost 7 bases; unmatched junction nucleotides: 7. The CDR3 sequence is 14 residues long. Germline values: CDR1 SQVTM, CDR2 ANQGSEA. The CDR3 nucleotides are TGCAGCGTCAGGACAGGGGGCAATGGCGGGGAGCTGTTTTTT. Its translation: CSVRTGGNGGELFF.

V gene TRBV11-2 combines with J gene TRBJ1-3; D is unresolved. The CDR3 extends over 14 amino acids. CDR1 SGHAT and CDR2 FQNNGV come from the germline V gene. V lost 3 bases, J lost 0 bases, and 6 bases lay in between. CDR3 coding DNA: TGTGCCAGCAGCTTGGCCTTCTCTGGAAACACCATATATTTT. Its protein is CASSLAFSGNTIYF.

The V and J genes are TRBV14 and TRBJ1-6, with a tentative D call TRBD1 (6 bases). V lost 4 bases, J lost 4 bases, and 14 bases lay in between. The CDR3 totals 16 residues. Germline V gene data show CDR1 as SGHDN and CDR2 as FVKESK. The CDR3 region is CASSRPGHFYNSPLHF. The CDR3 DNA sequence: TGTGCCAGCAGCCGACCGGGACACTTTTATAATTCACCCCTCCACTTT. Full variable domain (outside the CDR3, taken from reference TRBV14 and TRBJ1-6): EAGVTQFPSHSVIEKGQTVTLRCDPISGHDNLYWYRRVMGKEIKFLLHFVKESKQDESGMPNNRFLAERTGGTYSTLKVQPAELEDSGVYFCASSRPGHFYNSPLHFGNGTRLTVT.

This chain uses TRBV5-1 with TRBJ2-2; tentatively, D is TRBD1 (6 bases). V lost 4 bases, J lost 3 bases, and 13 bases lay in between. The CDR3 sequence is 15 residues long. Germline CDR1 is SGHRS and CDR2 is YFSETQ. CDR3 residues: CASSITGWDTGELFF. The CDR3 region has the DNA TGCGCCAGCAGCATCACAGGGTGGGACACCGGGGAGCTGTTTTTT. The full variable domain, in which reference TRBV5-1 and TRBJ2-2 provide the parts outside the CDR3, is KAGVTQTPRYLIKTRGQQVTLSCSPISGHRSVSWYQQTPGQGLQFLFEYFSETQRNKGNFPGRFSGRQFSNSRSEMNVSTLELGDSALYLCASSITGWDTGELFFGEGSRLTVL.

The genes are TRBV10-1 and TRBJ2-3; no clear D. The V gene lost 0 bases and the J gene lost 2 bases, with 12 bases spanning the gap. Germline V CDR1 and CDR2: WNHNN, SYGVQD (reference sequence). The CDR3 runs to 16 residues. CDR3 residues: CASSESFSLTTDTQYF. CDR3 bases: TGCGCCAGCAGTGAGTCTTTCAGTTTGACCACAGATACGCAGTATTTT.

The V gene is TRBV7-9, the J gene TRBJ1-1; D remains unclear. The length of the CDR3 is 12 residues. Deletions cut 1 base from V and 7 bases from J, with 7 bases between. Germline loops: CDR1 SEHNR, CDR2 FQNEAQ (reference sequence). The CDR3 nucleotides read TGTGCCAGCAGCTTAGAGGCGTTTGAAGCTTTCTTT. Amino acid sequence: CASSLEAFEAFF.

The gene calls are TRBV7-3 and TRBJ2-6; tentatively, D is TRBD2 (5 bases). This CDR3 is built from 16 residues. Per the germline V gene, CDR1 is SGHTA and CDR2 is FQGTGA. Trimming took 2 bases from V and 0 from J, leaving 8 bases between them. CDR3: CASSLRGNSGANVLTF. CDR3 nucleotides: TGTGCCAGCAGCTTACGGGGAAACTCTGGGGCCAACGTCCTGACTTTC.

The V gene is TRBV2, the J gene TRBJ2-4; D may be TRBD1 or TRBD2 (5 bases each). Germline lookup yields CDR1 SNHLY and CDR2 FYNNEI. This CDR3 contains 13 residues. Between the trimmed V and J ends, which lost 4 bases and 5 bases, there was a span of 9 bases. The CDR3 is CASSVPGQNIQYF. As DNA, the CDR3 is TGTGCCAGCAGTGTCCCGGGGCAAAACATTCAGTACTTC.

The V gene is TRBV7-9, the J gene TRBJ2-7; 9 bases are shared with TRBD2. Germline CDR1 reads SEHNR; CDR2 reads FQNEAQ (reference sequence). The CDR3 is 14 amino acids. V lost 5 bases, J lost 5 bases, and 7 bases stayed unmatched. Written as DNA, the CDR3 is TGTGCCAGCAGCCCGGCGGGGGGGGTCAACGAGCAGTACTTC. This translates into CASSPAGGVNEQYF.

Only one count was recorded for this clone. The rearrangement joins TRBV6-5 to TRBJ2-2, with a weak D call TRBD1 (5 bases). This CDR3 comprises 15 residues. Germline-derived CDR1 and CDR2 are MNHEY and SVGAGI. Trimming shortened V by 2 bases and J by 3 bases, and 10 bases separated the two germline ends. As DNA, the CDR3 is TGTGCCAGCAGTTACCAGGGCACGTACACCGGGGAGCTGTTTTTT. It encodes CASSYQGTYTGELFF.

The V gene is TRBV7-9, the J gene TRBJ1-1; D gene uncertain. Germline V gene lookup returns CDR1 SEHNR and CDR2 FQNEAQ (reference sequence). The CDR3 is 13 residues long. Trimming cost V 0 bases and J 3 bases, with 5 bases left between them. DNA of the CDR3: TGTGCCAGCAGCTTAGCTGCGCACACTGAAGCTTTCTTT. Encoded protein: CASSLAAHTEAFF.

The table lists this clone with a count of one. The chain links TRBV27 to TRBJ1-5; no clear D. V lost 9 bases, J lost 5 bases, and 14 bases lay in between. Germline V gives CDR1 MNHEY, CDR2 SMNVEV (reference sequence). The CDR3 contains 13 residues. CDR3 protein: CASSIRRDQPQHF. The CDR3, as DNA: TGTGCCAGTTCTATCAGGCGGGATCAGCCCCAGCATTTT.